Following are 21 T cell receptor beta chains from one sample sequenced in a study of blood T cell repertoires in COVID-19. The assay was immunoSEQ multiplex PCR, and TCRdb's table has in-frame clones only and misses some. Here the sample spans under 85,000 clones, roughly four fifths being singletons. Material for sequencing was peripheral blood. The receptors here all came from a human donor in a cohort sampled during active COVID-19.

CDR3 sequence (DNA): TGTGCCAGCTCACCAAGCGTAGCGGGGGGATCTGGGGCCAACGTCCTGACTTTC. As protein: CASSPSVAGGSGANVLTF. V and J are TRBV18 and TRBJ2-6; the match to TRBD2 covers 10 bases. The germline gives CDR1 KGHSH, CDR2 LQKENI. The V and J ends lost 2 bases and 1 base, in that order; junction bases with no gene match: 5. The CDR3 runs to 18 residues.

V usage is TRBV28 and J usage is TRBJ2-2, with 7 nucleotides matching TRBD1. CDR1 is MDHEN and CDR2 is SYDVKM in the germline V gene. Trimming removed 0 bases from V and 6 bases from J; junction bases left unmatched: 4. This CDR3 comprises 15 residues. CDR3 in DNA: TGTGCCAGCAGTTTATGGACAGGGAGATCCGGGGAGCTGTTTTTT. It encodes CASSLWTGRSGELFF.

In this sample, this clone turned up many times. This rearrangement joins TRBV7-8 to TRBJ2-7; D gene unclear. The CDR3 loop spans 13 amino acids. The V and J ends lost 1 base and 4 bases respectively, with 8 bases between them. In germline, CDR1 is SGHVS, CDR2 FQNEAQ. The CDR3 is CASSLEKRYEQYF. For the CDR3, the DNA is TGTGCCAGCAGCTTAGAGAAGAGATACGAGCAGTACTTC.

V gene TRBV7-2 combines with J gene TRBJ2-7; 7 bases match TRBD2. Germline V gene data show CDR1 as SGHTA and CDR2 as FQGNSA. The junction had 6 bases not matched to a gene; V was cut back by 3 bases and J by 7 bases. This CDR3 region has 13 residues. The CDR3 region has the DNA TGTGCCAGCAGCTTTCGACGGGAGGAGGAGCAGTACTTC. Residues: CASSFRREEEQYF.

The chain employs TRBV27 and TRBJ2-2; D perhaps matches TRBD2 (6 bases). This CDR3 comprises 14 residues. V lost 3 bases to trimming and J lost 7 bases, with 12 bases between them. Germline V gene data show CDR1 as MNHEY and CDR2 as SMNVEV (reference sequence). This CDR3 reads CASSFSARGGELFF. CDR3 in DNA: TGTGCCAGCAGTTTTTCTGCGCGGGGCGGGGAGCTGTTTTTT.

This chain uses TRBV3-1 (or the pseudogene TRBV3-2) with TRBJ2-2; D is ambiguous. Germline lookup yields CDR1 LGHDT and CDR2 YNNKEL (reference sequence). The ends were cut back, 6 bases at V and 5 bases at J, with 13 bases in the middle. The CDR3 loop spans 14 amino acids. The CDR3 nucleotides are TGTGCCAGCAGTCGTAGCCTGACGACCGGGGAGCTGTTTTTT. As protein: CASSRSLTTGELFF.

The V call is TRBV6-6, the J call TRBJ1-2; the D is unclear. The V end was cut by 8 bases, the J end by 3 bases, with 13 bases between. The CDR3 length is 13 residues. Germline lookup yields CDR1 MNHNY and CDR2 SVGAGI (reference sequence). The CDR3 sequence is CASVFEGDYGYTF. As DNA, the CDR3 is TGTGCCAGCGTGTTTGAGGGTGACTATGGCTACACCTTC.

The CDR3 reads CASSPPARANTGELFF. Here the CDR3 DNA reads TGTGCCAGCTCACCACCGGCCAGGGCGAACACCGGGGAGCTGTTTTTT. The chain joins TRBV18 to TRBJ2-2; a possible D gene is TRBD1 (5 bases). Germline values: CDR1 KGHSH, CDR2 LQKENI. Between the trimmed V and J ends, which lost 0 bases and 0 bases, there was a span of 8 bases. This CDR3 comprises 16 residues.

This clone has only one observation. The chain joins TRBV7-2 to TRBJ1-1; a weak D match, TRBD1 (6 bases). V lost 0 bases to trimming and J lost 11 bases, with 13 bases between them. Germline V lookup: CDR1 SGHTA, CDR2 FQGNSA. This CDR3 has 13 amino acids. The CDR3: CASSLAGTTQAFF. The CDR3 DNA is TGTGCCAGCAGCTTAGCCGGGACAACGCAGGCTTTCTTT.

The CDR3 is CASSLSAGGTQYF. CDR3 DNA sequence: TGTGCCAGCAGCTTATCGGCCGGGGGGACCCAGTACTTC. This chain links TRBV7-2 with TRBJ2-5; D might be TRBD2 (6 bases). CDR3 length: 13 residues. The V end was cut by 2 bases, the J end by 7 bases, with 11 bases between. From germline, CDR1 is SGHTA and CDR2 FQGNSA.

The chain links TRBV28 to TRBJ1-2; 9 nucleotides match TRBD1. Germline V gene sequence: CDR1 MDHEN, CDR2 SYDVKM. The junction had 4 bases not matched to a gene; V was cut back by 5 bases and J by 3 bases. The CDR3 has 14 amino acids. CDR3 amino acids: CASSGTGNHYGYTF. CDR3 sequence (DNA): TGTGCCAGCAGTGGGACAGGGAACCACTATGGCTACACCTTC.

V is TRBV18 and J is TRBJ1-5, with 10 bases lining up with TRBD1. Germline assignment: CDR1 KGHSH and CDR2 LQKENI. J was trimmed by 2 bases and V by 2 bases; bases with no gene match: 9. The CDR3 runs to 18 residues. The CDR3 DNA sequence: TGTGCCAGCTCACCAAGACAGGGGGCGGAAGGCCGCAATCAGCCCCAGCATTTT. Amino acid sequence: CASSPRQGAEGRNQPQHF.

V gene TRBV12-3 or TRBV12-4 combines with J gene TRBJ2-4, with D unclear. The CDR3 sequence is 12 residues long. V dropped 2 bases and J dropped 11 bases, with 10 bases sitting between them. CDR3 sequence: CASSLTETFQYF. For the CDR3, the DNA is TGTGCCAGCAGTTTAACTGAGACTTTTCAGTACTTC.

The CDR3 DNA reads as TGTGCCAGCAGGGCGGGCGCCACTAATGAAAAACTGTTTTTT. Translating gives CASRAGATNEKLFF. The chain links TRBV6-5 to TRBJ1-4; D remains ambiguous. There are 14 residues in the CDR3. From germline, CDR1 is MNHEY and CDR2 SVGAGI. Trimming removed 6 bases from V and 2 bases from J, with 10 bases in between.

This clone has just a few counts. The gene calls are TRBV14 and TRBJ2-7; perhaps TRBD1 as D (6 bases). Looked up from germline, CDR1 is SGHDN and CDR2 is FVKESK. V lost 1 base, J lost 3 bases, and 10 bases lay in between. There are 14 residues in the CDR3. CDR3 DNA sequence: TGTGCCAGCAGCCAAGGACAGGAGGACTACGAGCAGTACTTC. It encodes CASSQGQEDYEQYF.

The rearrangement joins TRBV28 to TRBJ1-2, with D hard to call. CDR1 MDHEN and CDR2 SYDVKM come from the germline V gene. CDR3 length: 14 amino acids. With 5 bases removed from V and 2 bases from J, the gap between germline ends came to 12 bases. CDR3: CASSPLFSNYGYTF. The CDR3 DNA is TGTGCCAGCAGTCCCCTCTTCTCGAACTATGGCTACACCTTC.

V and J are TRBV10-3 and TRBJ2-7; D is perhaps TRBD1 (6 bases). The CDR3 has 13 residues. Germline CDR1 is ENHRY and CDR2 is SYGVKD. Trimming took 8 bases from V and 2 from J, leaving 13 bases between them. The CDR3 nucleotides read TGTGCCATCGGCAAGGGACACACCTACGAGCAGTACTTC. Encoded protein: CAIGKGHTYEQYF.

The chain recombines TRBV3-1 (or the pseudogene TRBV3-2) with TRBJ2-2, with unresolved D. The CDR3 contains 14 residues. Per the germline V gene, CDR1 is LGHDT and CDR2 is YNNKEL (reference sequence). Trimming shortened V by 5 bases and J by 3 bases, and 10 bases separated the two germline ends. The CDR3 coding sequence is TGTGCCAGCAGCTCCCCTCGGGACACCGGGGAGCTGTTTTTT. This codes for CASSSPRDTGELFF.

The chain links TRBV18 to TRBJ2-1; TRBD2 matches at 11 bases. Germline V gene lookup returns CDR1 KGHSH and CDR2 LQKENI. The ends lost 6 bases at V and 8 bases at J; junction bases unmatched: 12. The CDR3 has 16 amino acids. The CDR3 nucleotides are TGTGCCAGCTCCAGCAGTAGCGGGGGGGCCATGGATGAGCAGTTCTTC. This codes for CASSSSSGGAMDEQFF.

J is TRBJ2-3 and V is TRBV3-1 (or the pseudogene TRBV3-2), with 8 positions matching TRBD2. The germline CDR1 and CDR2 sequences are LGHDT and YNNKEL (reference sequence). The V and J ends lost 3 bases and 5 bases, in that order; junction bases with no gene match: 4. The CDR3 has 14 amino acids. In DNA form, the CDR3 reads TGTGCCAGCAGCCATAGCGGGGTAGGAGATACGCAGTATTTT. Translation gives CASSHSGVGDTQYF.

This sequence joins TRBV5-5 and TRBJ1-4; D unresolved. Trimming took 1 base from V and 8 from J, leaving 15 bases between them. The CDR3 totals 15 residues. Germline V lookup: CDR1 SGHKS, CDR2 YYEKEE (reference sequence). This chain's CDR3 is CASSLNGDSAEKLFF. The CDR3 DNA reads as TGTGCCAGCAGCTTGAACGGGGATTCAGCCGAAAAACTGTTTTTT.